This T cell receptor (beta chain) was recovered during a study of control samples from healthy donors and cancer patients. Some clones are missing from TCRdb's copy, which holds only in-frame ones; the method was immunoSEQ multiplex PCR. This sample has fewer than 120,000 clones, with 88% found just once. CDR1 and CDR2 from the germline V gene are MNHEY and SVGAGI. With 0 bases clipped from V and 3 bases from J, the junction kept 3 bases outside the gene matches. The CDR3 loop spans 15 amino acids. This clone showed up just once. The TCR comes from a woman in her sixties or seventies with lung cancer. Sequencing was performed on PBMCs. The chain links TRBV6-5 to TRBJ2-7; 9 positions match TRBD2. The CDR3 loop is CASSYSTSGNYEQYF. DNA for the CDR3: TGTGCCAGCAGTTACTCGACTAGCGGTAACTACGAGCAGTACTTC.